This T cell receptor (beta chain) was identified in a study of tumor and adjacent non-tumor tissue in lung cancer (dated by TCRdb to 2016 to 2019). Turning to the overall study: Patients with adenocarcinoma (approximately 12), squamous cell carcinoma (2) and small cell lung cancer (1) were included in the cohort. Among the roughly 15 patients, ages ranged from about 31 to 76 years, approximately 10 were men and 5 were women, and disease was TNM stage I to III. In total, sequencing yielded over 95 million productive TCRbeta reads, which works out to an average of approximately 4 million reads per sample. Using bulk TCRbeta repertoires from roughly 14 lung cancer patients, the study set lung tumor tissue side by side with matched distant non-tumor lung tissue. For each patient, one tumor sample and one normal lung sample were taken, giving some 33 paired specimens that underwent TCRbeta CDR3 sequencing.

Germline trimming amounts to 0 bases on V and 6 bases on J, with 8 as the count of junction bases outside the gene matches. The CDR1 and CDR2 encoded by the germline V gene are MNHEY and SVGAGI. The CDR3 runs 16 residues from the cysteine to the phenylalanine. The kept DNA is CDR3 alone, 48 bases in frame from the first base. This clonotype appeared many times. The antigen this receptor binds is unknown. No much larger clone exists at a distance of one base, and base qualities are not known. The library was obtained by multiplex PCR. For sequencing, an Illumina HiSeq 2500 was employed. TCRbeta libraries were constructed through three rounds of nested PCR with primers (Table S4) according to protocols adapted from ARM-PCR. Before sequencing, PCR products of 200-500 bp were cut from the gel and purified using the QIAquick gel extraction kit. As for the authors' bioinformatics: Reads were cleaned with Trimmomatic, merged with FLASH into complete CDR3 sequences, and assigned to V(D)J germline segments with MiTCR. Clonal diversity was computed as the inverse Simpson's index with VDJtools. In-frame sequences lacking a premature stop codon were counted as productive reads. TCRdb cleaned the public reads at Q25 with fastp, built clones with MiXCR and kept in-frame beta chains. Every CDR3 protein is listed once, alongside the most common genes and DNA of its rows. These V and J calls derive from TCRdb rather than the authors' analysis. The sample includes about 120,000 distinct CDR3 sequences, with over 70% observed a single time. The ten most abundant clones make up approximately 22% of the sample.

Overall study outcomes, separate from this receptor: TCR diversity was significantly higher in younger patients, and higher tumor TCR diversity was associated with shorter overall and disease-free survival. A significantly larger cumulative share of the repertoire was made up by the top 100 clones in normal lung than in tumor tissue. Tumor tissue showed significantly higher TCR diversity (inverse Simpson) than normal lung tissue, at 431.37 vs 166.20 (P = 0.0075, Mann-Whitney U test). The methods do not name the sequencing platform or mention unique molecular identifiers. Only 15 or so patients were included in the cohort, and the need for larger samples and more detailed clinical data was noted by the authors. Peripheral blood was not sequenced, so blood TCRbeta repertoires were not examined in the lung cancer patients of the study.

RNA was isolated from bulk, unsorted tissue, and RNA quality was assessed with a NanoDrop ND-1000 and an Agilent 2100. Newly diagnosed lung cancer patients without prior chemotherapy who had been admitted for thoracic surgery in China between August and November 2014 were enrolled as donors. Patients with previous radiotherapy or chemotherapy, or with another concurrent cancer, were excluded from the study. Surgical tissue pieces of roughly 1-2 cm3 were preserved in RNAlater solution and stored at -80 °C until use. The sample consisted of lung tumor tissue. The chain uses TRBV6-5 and TRBJ2-7; 10 bases in between match TRBD2. The clonotype comes from an older man with non-small cell lung cancer. The nucleotides are TGTGCCAGCAGTTACTCTACCGGGACTAGCGCTCGCGAGCAGTACTTC. Its protein product is CASSYSTGTSAREQYF.